This passage covers 27 T cell receptor beta chains from one sample sequenced in a study of patients and donors after allogeneic stem cell transplantation. TCRdb itself ran the RT-PCR reads through MiXCR, one entry per CDR3 protein. Counted here are roughly 41,000 distinct CDR3 sequences, roughly 30% occurring once; the ten biggest clones make up 55% to 75%. Sequencing input: blood, either unsorted or a sorted T cell fraction (not recorded which). The origin of the receptors is a human donor who was either an allogeneic HSCT recipient or a stem cell or donor lymphocyte infusion donor (not recorded which). It is not recorded whose cells these are; they may come from a transplant donor.

This clonotype showed up many times. This chain connects TRBV6-5 to TRBJ2-5; tentative D call: TRBD2 (6 bases). V was shortened by 1 base and J by 5 bases, with 11 bases between the two germline ends. The germline CDR1 and CDR2 sequences are MNHEY and SVGAGI. This CDR3 comprises 14 residues. CDR3 DNA: TGTGCCAGCAGTTACTATCGGGAGATCGAGACCCAGTACTTC. Residues: CASSYYREIETQYF.

This clonotype was seen more than once but under ten times. The chain couples TRBV7-9 to TRBJ2-7; D unclear. Germline V lookup: CDR1 SEHNR, CDR2 FQNEAQ (reference sequence). V was pared by 4 bases and J by 5 bases, with 12 bases between. This CDR3 contains 13 residues. The CDR3 here is CASSSPWIHEQYF. CDR3 sequence (DNA): TGTGCCAGCAGCTCTCCCTGGATACACGAGCAGTACTTC.

The chain uses TRBV6-6 and TRBJ1-3; 7 bases line up with TRBD1. The CDR3 consists of 18 residues. With V trimmed by 0 bases and J by 0 bases, 8 bases remained unmatched. Germline V gives CDR1 MNHNY, CDR2 SVGAGI (reference sequence). CDR3 bases: TGTGCCAGCAGTTACTCGACAGGGCGATACCTCTCTGGAAACACCATATATTTT. Its translation is CASSYSTGRYLSGNTIYF.

This chain links TRBV11-2 with TRBJ2-1; D call uncertain. Germline CDR1 reads SGHAT; CDR2 reads FQNNGV. The CDR3 length is 13 residues. The germline V and J ends were trimmed by 5 bases and 10 bases, with 15 bases remaining between them. The CDR3 DNA follows: TGTGCCAGCAGCCACCTTCTTGTCTACGAGCAGTTCTTC. Translating it yields CASSHLLVYEQFF.

The chain has TRBV7-3 and TRBJ2-5; D may correspond to TRBD1 or TRBD2 (5 bases each). Germline CDR1 and CDR2: SGHTA and FQGTGA. Trimming left V 5 bases short and J 4 bases short, with 11 bases between. CDR3 length: 13 amino acids. Written as DNA, the CDR3 is TGTGCCAGCAGCCCGGGGCGAGGAGAGACCCAGTACTTC. Translation: CASSPGRGETQYF.

V and J are TRBV12-3 or TRBV12-4 and TRBJ1-5; TRBD1 matches 8 bases. V lost 7 bases, J lost 7 bases, and 6 bases stayed unmatched. CDR3 length equals 13 residues. The CDR3 region is CASNPDRGQPQHF. The CDR3 nucleotides read TGTGCCAGCAACCCCGACAGGGGCCAGCCCCAGCATTTT.

This clonotype has more than one count but fewer than ten. The gene calls are TRBV20-1 and TRBJ2-2; 10 bases agree with TRBD2. V lost 5 bases, J lost 6 bases, and 9 bases stayed unmatched. CDR1 and CDR2 from the germline V gene are DFQATT and SNEGSKA (reference sequence). The CDR3 consists of 15 residues. This CDR3 reads CSAARAGGNSGELFF. The CDR3 DNA follows: TGCAGTGCTGCCAGAGCGGGAGGGAATTCCGGGGAGCTGTTTTTT.

The rearrangement joins TRBV4-1 to TRBJ2-7; tentatively, D is TRBD2 (7 bases). The CDR3 runs 16 residues. Trimming took 3 bases from V and 3 from J, leaving 18 bases between them. The germline V gene encodes CDR1 MGHRA and CDR2 YSYEKL. The CDR3 is CASSHQRGEGLYEQYF. In nucleotides, the CDR3 is TGCGCCAGCAGCCACCAGAGGGGGGAGGGCCTCTACGAGCAGTACTTC.

This clonotype was found a few times. V and J are TRBV28 and TRBJ1-5; weak D call: TRBD1 (6 bases). This CDR3 is 16 amino acids long. Trimming shortened V by 1 base and J by 4 bases, and 14 bases separated the two germline ends. CDR1 MDHEN and CDR2 SYDVKM come from the germline V gene. In nucleotides, the CDR3 is TGTGCCAGCAGTTTATTCCCCCGGGACACAAATCAGCCCCAGCATTTT. Translation gives CASSLFPRDTNQPQHF.

This chain joins TRBV10-2 and TRBJ1-2, with 9 bases that match TRBD1. The CDR3 extends over 13 amino acids. V lost 10 bases and J lost 4; bases outside the gene matches: 7. Looked up from germline, CDR1 is WSHSY and CDR2 is SAAADI. The CDR3 reads CAIEDRGGYGYTF. The CDR3 DNA reads as TGCGCCATCGAGGACAGGGGCGGCTATGGCTACACCTTC.

This clonotype has a count of ten or more. J is TRBJ1-4 and V is TRBV7-2, with 7 bases aligning to TRBD1. The CDR3 runs to 14 residues. Trimming took 6 bases from V and 7 from J; bases not matched to a gene: 8. Germline CDR1 and CDR2: SGHTA and FQGNSA. The DNA of the CDR3 is TGTGCCAGCAGGACAGGGTCTGGGTTTGAAAAACTGTTTTTT. As protein: CASRTGSGFEKLFF.

This clonotype has more than one count but fewer than ten. At one of its ends the junction is not consistent with the germline gene, which may arise from a read error. This chain uses TRBV7-7 with TRBJ2-1, with 9 bases matching TRBD2. The CDR3 contains 18 residues. Germline CDR1 and CDR2: SSHAT and FNYEAQ (reference sequence). The DNA of the CDR3 is TGTGCTAGCAGCTTAGTACCCCGCGGGAGGGCCTCATACAATGAGCAGTTCTTC. Its translation is CASSLVPRGRASYNEQFF.

The chain is built from TRBV5-1 and TRBJ1-2, with D uncertain. The V gene's germline CDR1 is SGHRS and CDR2 YFSETQ. V was pared by 0 bases and J by 7 bases, with 7 bases between. This CDR3 region has 12 residues. The CDR3: CASSLVDSGYTF. As DNA, the CDR3 is TGCGCCAGCAGCTTGGTGGATTCTGGCTACACCTTC.

The chain employs TRBV30 and TRBJ2-6; TRBD1 might be the D (6 bases). This CDR3 has 15 residues. With 3 bases removed from V and 0 bases from J, the gap between germline ends came to 9 bases. Germline loops: CDR1 GTSNPN, CDR2 SVGIG (reference sequence). As DNA, the CDR3 is TGTGCCTGGAGCAGGGGTAGCTCTGGGGCCAACGTCCTGACTTTC. This sequence encodes CAWSRGSSGANVLTF.

This clonotype was recorded at least ten times. The J gene is TRBJ1-2, the V gene TRBV27; the D is unclear. This CDR3 has 15 residues. Germline V lookup: CDR1 MNHEY, CDR2 SMNVEV (reference sequence). V was pared by 6 bases and J by 1 base, with 15 bases between. CDR3 sequence (DNA): TGTGCCAGCAGACTCGTCCACGGACTTAACTATGGCTACACCTTC. Protein: CASRLVHGLNYGYTF.

The J gene is TRBJ1-5, the V gene TRBV2; 8 bases match TRBD1. The V and J ends lost 2 bases and 6 bases, in that order; junction bases with no gene match: 3. The germline V gene encodes CDR1 SNHLY and CDR2 FYNNEI. This CDR3 is 14 amino acids long. The CDR3 DNA sequence: TGTGCCAGCAGTGAATCAGGGGGCGGTCAGCCCCAGCATTTT. This gives the protein CASSESGGGQPQHF.

This clonotype was seen a handful of times. J is TRBJ2-5 and V is TRBV6-5; tentatively, D is TRBD2 (8 bases). Looked up from germline, CDR1 is MNHEY and CDR2 is SVGAGI. V gave up 6 bases and J gave up 7 bases, with 21 bases separating them. The CDR3 is 15 residues long. This CDR3 reads CASSPGRGRKGTQYF. CDR3 DNA: TGTGCCAGCAGCCCCGGGAGGGGGCGCAAGGGGACCCAGTACTTC.

The chain carries TRBV5-5 and TRBJ1-2; D is uncertain. Germline CDR1 is SGHKS and CDR2 is YYEKEE (reference sequence). The CDR3 covers 15 residues. Trimming removed 4 bases at V and 4 bases at J, with 17 bases between. This chain's CDR3 is CASSAEHGQIYGYTF. CDR3 in DNA: TGTGCCAGCAGCGCCGAACACGGGCAGATCTATGGCTACACCTTC.

The V call is TRBV11-2, the J call TRBJ1-1; tentative D call: TRBD1 (5 bases). Looked up from germline, CDR1 is SGHAT and CDR2 is FQNNGV. The V end was cut by 2 bases, the J end by 9 bases, with 10 bases between. This CDR3 is 12 amino acids long. The CDR3 DNA follows: TGTGCCAGCAGCTTATCATGGACACAAGCTTTCTTT. Its translation is CASSLSWTQAFF.

This clonotype was observed a handful of times. The chain joins TRBV5-1 to TRBJ2-1; 8 bases map to TRBD2. V dropped 0 bases and J dropped 7; count of bases not matched to a gene: 6. In germline, CDR1 is SGHRS, CDR2 YFSETQ. The CDR3 consists of 15 residues. The CDR3 DNA is TGCGCCAGCAGCTTGGGAGGTCTAGCGGGTAATGAGCAGTTCTTC. It specifies CASSLGGLAGNEQFF. The full variable domain, completed using reference TRBV5-1 and TRBJ2-1, is KAGVTQTPRYLIKTRGQQVTLSCSPISGHRSVSWYQQTPGQGLQFLFEYFSETQRNKGNFPGRFSGRQFSNSRSEMNVSTLELGDSALYLCASSLGGLAGNEQFFGPGTRLTVL.

The CDR3 DNA sequence: TGTGCCAGCAGCTCCCCCCTACAGAGAGTAAGGCAGCCCCAGCATTTT. The encoded protein is CASSSPLQRVRQPQHF. The chain is built from TRBV6-2 or TRBV6-3 and TRBJ1-5; no reliable D call. V lost 6 bases, J lost 7 bases, and 22 bases lay in between. Germline CDR1 and CDR2: MNHEY and SVGEGT. The CDR3 is 16 residues long.

In its sample, this clonotype was seen a few times. Here the CDR3 reads CSASAPGGAGYGYTF. The CDR3 nucleotides read TGCAGTGCTAGCGCCCCAGGGGGCGCAGGCTATGGCTACACCTTC. This chain joins TRBV20-1 and TRBJ1-2; 8 bases match TRBD1. The CDR3 is 15 amino acids. The V gene's germline CDR1 is DFQATT and CDR2 SNEGSKA (reference sequence). The junction had 10 bases not matched to a gene; V was cut back by 3 bases and J by 4 bases.

The V and J genes are TRBV6-6 and TRBJ2-7; maybe TRBD2 (5 bases). The V gene's germline CDR1 is MNHNY and CDR2 SVGAGI (reference sequence). V was pared by 2 bases and J by 2 bases, with 10 bases between. The CDR3 contains 14 residues. CDR3 in amino acids: CASSYRGDTYEQYF. The CDR3 DNA follows: TGTGCCAGCAGTTACCGGGGAGACACCTACGAGCAGTACTTC.

This clonotype showed up many times. This chain joins TRBV18 and TRBJ1-6; TRBD1 is a possible D gene (6 bases). Germline CDR1 and CDR2: KGHSH and LQKENI. The CDR3 extends over 13 amino acids. Trimming cost V 6 bases and J 9 bases, with 12 bases left between them. The CDR3 sequence is CASSPEGVSPLHF. CDR3 bases: TGTGCCAGCTCCCCAGAGGGGGTTTCACCCCTCCACTTT. Based on the CDR3 plus reference TRBV18 and TRBJ1-6, the full variable domain is NAGVMQNPRHLVRRRGQEARLRCSPMKGHSHVYWYRQLPEEGLKFMVYLQKENIIDESGMPKERFSAEFPKEGPSILRIQQVVRGDSAAYFCASSPEGVSPLHFGNGTRLTVT.

This clonotype was detected only once. The V and J genes are TRBV12-3 or TRBV12-4 and TRBJ1-2; possible D gene TRBD1, 6 bases. V was trimmed by 4 bases and J by 6 bases, leaving 12 bases between them. CDR3 length: 13 residues. CDR3 in amino acids: CASSSPRGHGYTF. The DNA of the CDR3 is TGTGCCAGCAGTTCCCCCAGGGGCCATGGCTACACCTTC.

The chain recombines TRBV7-3 with TRBJ2-1; the match to TRBD2 covers 11 bases. Germline lookup yields CDR1 SGHTA and CDR2 FQGTGA. The CDR3 is 15 amino acids. The trim removed 1 base at V and 6 bases at J, leaving 2 bases unmatched. The CDR3 reads CASSLILAGANEQFF. The DNA for the CDR3 is TGTGCCAGCAGCTTAATACTAGCGGGAGCCAATGAGCAGTTCTTC.

The chain's CDR3 is CASSLFGYYNSPLHF. CDR3 DNA: TGTGCCAGCAGTTTATTCGGCTATTATAATTCACCCCTCCACTTT. The V and J genes are TRBV28 and TRBJ1-6; D is uncertain. Between the trimmed V and J ends, which lost 1 base and 4 bases, there was a span of 8 bases. CDR3 length equals 15 residues. Germline values: CDR1 MDHEN, CDR2 SYDVKM.